Given below is one T cell receptor beta chain in context. The data were produced by immunoSEQ multiplex PCR, yet TCRdb's version contains in-frame clones alone and is incomplete. The table records around 330,000 clones, roughly 90% of them present only once. Enrolled through a virtual design, the participants were between about 18 and 100 years of age and came from under 25 US areas. The record originates from a study of blood T cell repertoires in COVID-19. As for the study in general: The United States, Italy and Spain provided the acute and convalescent COVID-19 samples.

This CDR3 is 15 amino acids long. Germline assignment: CDR1 DFQATT and CDR2 SNEGSKA (reference sequence). V lost 3 bases to trimming and J lost 5 bases; unmatched junction nucleotides: 8. The sequenced sample consisted of PBMCs or T cells enriched from blood (not recorded which). The sequence was collected from a man aged 60 to 75 who had recovered from COVID-19. The V call is TRBV20-1, the J call TRBJ2-7; 12 bases align to TRBD2. The chain's CDR3 is CSASGLAGLGNEQYF. The CDR3 DNA reads TGCAGTGCTAGTGGACTAGCGGGACTGGGGAACGAGCAGTACTTC.